Listed below are T cell receptor beta chains from one sample, sequenced in a study of cytomegalovirus exposure and HLA in healthy donors. Libraries were prepared by immunoSEQ multiplex PCR; TCRdb keeps only in-frame clonotypes and omits some of them. The data hold more than 200,000 clones, with approximately 83% observed a single time. What was sequenced was PBMCs. These TCRs come from a girl aged 10 to 17 in good health and CMV-seronegative. The CDR3 runs from the conserved cysteine through the conserved F or W. Fields, in order: clone size, D gene, J gene, V gene, CDR3 DNA, CDR3 protein. The D gene is left open where the match is weak. Clone size is not always given. Where it is, it says once, few, many or a class for expanded clones.

abundance: few
d_gene: TRBD1
j_gene: TRBJ1-2
v_gene: TRBV25-1
CDR3nt: TGTGCCAGCAGTTTTGAGGGGGCTGGTGGCTACACCTTC
CDR3aa: CASSFEGAGGYTF

abundance: -
d_gene: -
j_gene: TRBJ1-2
v_gene: TRBV7-8
CDR3nt: TGTGCCAGCAGCCCACACCGGGTGGGGCCTAATGGCTACACCTTC
CDR3aa: CASSPHRVGPNGYTF

abundance: -
d_gene: -
j_gene: TRBJ2-1
v_gene: TRBV6-5
CDR3nt: TGTGCCAGCAGCCCCGATACGAGCTCCTACAATGAGCAGTTCTTC
CDR3aa: CASSPDTSSYNEQFF

abundance: -
d_gene: -
j_gene: TRBJ2-7
v_gene: TRBV7-9
CDR3nt: TGTGCCAGCAGCCCCCTCTCCGAGCAGTACTTC
CDR3aa: CASSPLSEQYF

abundance: -
d_gene: TRBD1
j_gene: TRBJ2-7
v_gene: TRBV10-3
CDR3nt: TGTGCCATCAGTAGGGGACAGGGGGCGGGAGAGCAGTACTTC
CDR3aa: CAISRGQGAGEQYF

abundance: -
d_gene: TRBD1
j_gene: TRBJ2-5
v_gene: TRBV28
CDR3nt: TGTGCCAGCAGCCGAGGGGACAGGGACTGGGAGACCCAGTACTTC
CDR3aa: CASSRGDRDWETQYF

abundance: -
d_gene: -
j_gene: TRBJ1-2
v_gene: TRBV4-3
CDR3nt: TGCGCCAGCAGCCGAGTTACAGGGAACTATGGCTACACCTTC
CDR3aa: CASSRVTGNYGYTF

abundance: -
d_gene: TRBD1
j_gene: TRBJ2-1
v_gene: TRBV7-3
CDR3nt: TGTGCCAGCAGCTCCCCGGGACAGGGTTACAATGAGCAGTTCTTC
CDR3aa: CASSSPGQGYNEQFF

abundance: -
d_gene: -
j_gene: TRBJ1-5
v_gene: TRBV27
CDR3nt: TGTGCCAGCAGGGAACAGGGCGGTTGGAATCAGCCCCAGCATTTT
CDR3aa: CASREQGGWNQPQHF

abundance: -
d_gene: -
j_gene: TRBJ1-4
v_gene: TRBV9
CDR3nt: TGTGCCAGCAGCCCCGGGGGGGGAACACATAATGAAAAACTGTTTTTT
CDR3aa: CASSPGGGTHNEKLFF

abundance: few
d_gene: -
j_gene: TRBJ1-5
v_gene: TRBV5-6
CDR3nt: TGTGCCAGCAGCTTGAAACAGCCTAATCAGCCCCAGCATTTT
CDR3aa: CASSLKQPNQPQHF

abundance: -
d_gene: -
j_gene: TRBJ1-3
v_gene: TRBV10-3
CDR3nt: TGTGCCATCACAGGACAATCCTCTGGAAACACCATATATTTT
CDR3aa: CAITGQSSGNTIYF

abundance: -
d_gene: TRBD2
j_gene: TRBJ2-5
v_gene: TRBV19
CDR3nt: TGTGCCAGTTCTCCTAGCGGGTCCCCTGTCCAAGAGACCCAGTACTTC
CDR3aa: CASSPSGSPVQETQYF

abundance: -
d_gene: -
j_gene: TRBJ2-3
v_gene: TRBV5-1
CDR3nt: TGCGCCAGCAGCTTGGGGGGGACTAGCACAGATACGCAGTATTTT
CDR3aa: CASSLGGTSTDTQYF

abundance: -
d_gene: TRBD1
j_gene: TRBJ2-3
v_gene: TRBV5-4
CDR3nt: TGTGCCAGCAGCTTGGCCGGGACAGGGGGCTGGGATACGCAGTATTTT
CDR3aa: CASSLAGTGGWDTQYF

abundance: -
d_gene: -
j_gene: TRBJ2-1
v_gene: TRBV7-9
CDR3nt: TGTGCCAGCTTAGGGTGGCAGGGGATTTACAATGAGCAGTTCTTC
CDR3aa: CASLGWQGIYNEQFF

abundance: once
d_gene: TRBD1
j_gene: TRBJ1-2
v_gene: TRBV5-1
CDR3nt: TGCGCCAGCACCGTGACAGGGTCCTATGGCTACACCTTC
CDR3aa: CASTVTGSYGYTF

abundance: -
d_gene: TRBD1
j_gene: TRBJ2-7
v_gene: TRBV6-1
CDR3nt: TGTGCCAGCAGTGAAAACAGGGGTTACGAGCAGTACTTC
CDR3aa: CASSENRGYEQYF

abundance: -
d_gene: TRBD1
j_gene: TRBJ2-7
v_gene: TRBV28
CDR3nt: TGTGCCAGCAGTTCTGGGACAGGGGATTTCTACGAGCAGTACTTC
CDR3aa: CASSSGTGDFYEQYF

abundance: -
d_gene: -
j_gene: TRBJ1-5
v_gene: TRBV19
CDR3nt: TGTGCCAGTAGTGGGGGGGTCCAGCATTTT
CDR3aa: CASSGGVQHF

abundance: -
d_gene: -
j_gene: TRBJ1-1
v_gene: TRBV6-5
CDR3nt: TGTGCCAGCAGTTACTCGATCCGGGGTGACACTGAAGCTTTCTTT
CDR3aa: CASSYSIRGDTEAFF

abundance: -
d_gene: TRBD1
j_gene: TRBJ1-2
v_gene: TRBV19
CDR3nt: TGTGCCAGTAGCCGGGACAGGGACCCCGCGGGATACGGCTACACCTTC
CDR3aa: CASSRDRDPAGYGYTF

abundance: -
d_gene: TRBD2
j_gene: TRBJ2-3
v_gene: TRBV2
CDR3nt: TGTGCCAGCCCGGCGGGAGAGGGGGATACGCAGTATTTT
CDR3aa: CASPAGEGDTQYF

abundance: -
d_gene: TRBD2
j_gene: TRBJ2-7
v_gene: TRBV6-5
CDR3nt: TGTGCCAGCAGTTACCGTAGCGGGAGTAGCTACGAGCAGTACTTC
CDR3aa: CASSYRSGSSYEQYF

abundance: -
d_gene: TRBD1
j_gene: TRBJ1-5
v_gene: TRBV28
CDR3nt: TGTGCCAGCAGTTCAGGAGGGGGCCAGAGCAATCAGCCCCAGCATTTT
CDR3aa: CASSSGGGQSNQPQHF

abundance: -
d_gene: TRBD1
j_gene: TRBJ1-1
v_gene: TRBV28
CDR3nt: TGTGCCAGCAAGACAGGGTTCCACACTGAAGCTTTCTTT
CDR3aa: CASKTGFHTEAFF

abundance: -
d_gene: -
j_gene: TRBJ2-2
v_gene: TRBV21-1
CDR3nt: TGTGCCAGCAGCACCCCGGAGGCCGGGACAGGTGAAGCCGGGGAGCTGTTTTTT
CDR3aa: CASSTPEAGTGEAGELFF

abundance: -
d_gene: -
j_gene: TRBJ1-1
v_gene: TRBV19
CDR3nt: TGTGCCACCAGAAGACAGGCGGACACTGAAGCTTTCTTT
CDR3aa: CATRRQADTEAFF

abundance: -
d_gene: -
j_gene: TRBJ2-7
v_gene: TRBV30
CDR3nt: TGTGCCTGGAGTGTAGGAACAGCCTTTGAGCAGTACTTC
CDR3aa: CAWSVGTAFEQYF

abundance: -
d_gene: -
j_gene: TRBJ2-1
v_gene: TRBV5-6
CDR3nt: TGTGCCAGCAGCTTGAACAGGGTCAGGCAGTTCTTC
CDR3aa: CASSLNRVRQFF

abundance: -
d_gene: -
j_gene: TRBJ2-5
v_gene: TRBV19
CDR3nt: TGTGCCACCGCCCCCAGAACAGGGAGAGAGCAGTACTTC
CDR3aa: CATAPRTGREQYF

abundance: -
d_gene: TRBD2
j_gene: TRBJ2-3
v_gene: TRBV7-2
CDR3nt: TGTGCCAGCAGCGTATCTAGCGGGTCTAGCACAGATACGCAGTATTTT
CDR3aa: CASSVSSGSSTDTQYF

abundance: once
d_gene: TRBD2
j_gene: TRBJ2-7
v_gene: TRBV28
CDR3nt: TGTGCCAGCAGCCCACCCGGGACTAGCGGGGGGACCGAATACGAGCAGTACTTC
CDR3aa: CASSPPGTSGGTEYEQYF

abundance: -
d_gene: TRBD1
j_gene: TRBJ1-5
v_gene: TRBV30
CDR3nt: TGTGCCTGGAGTTGGGGACAGGGGAATCAGCCCCAGCATTTT
CDR3aa: CAWSWGQGNQPQHF

abundance: -
d_gene: -
j_gene: TRBJ1-1
v_gene: TRBV7-8
CDR3nt: TGTGCCAGCAGACCCCGAGTTTGGGGGGGCACTGAAGCTTTCTTT
CDR3aa: CASRPRVWGGTEAFF

abundance: -
d_gene: -
j_gene: TRBJ2-4
v_gene: TRBV18
CDR3nt: TGTGCCAGCTCACCAGGTTTAGGGGGAAACATTCAGTACTTC
CDR3aa: CASSPGLGGNIQYF

abundance: -
d_gene: TRBD1
j_gene: TRBJ1-6
v_gene: TRBV28
CDR3nt: TGTGCCAGCAGACTCACCGGGACAGCCAATTCACCCCTCCACTTT
CDR3aa: CASRLTGTANSPLHF

abundance: once
d_gene: TRBD1
j_gene: TRBJ2-7
v_gene: TRBV18
CDR3nt: TGTGCCAGCTCACCGGGACAGGCGATGTACTTC
CDR3aa: CASSPGQAMYF

abundance: -
d_gene: TRBD2
j_gene: TRBJ2-1
v_gene: TRBV30
CDR3nt: TGTGCCTGGAAACTAGCGGGAGTTTTCCACAATGAGCAGTTCTTC
CDR3aa: CAWKLAGVFHNEQFF

abundance: -
d_gene: -
j_gene: TRBJ1-5
v_gene: TRBV5-1
CDR3nt: TGCGCCAGCAGCTTGGACAGGGATCAGCCCCAGCATTTT
CDR3aa: CASSLDRDQPQHF

abundance: -
d_gene: TRBD2
j_gene: TRBJ2-5
v_gene: TRBV9
CDR3nt: TGTGCCAGCAGCGTAGGGTCGGGCGGGAGTTCTGAGACCCAGTACTTC
CDR3aa: CASSVGSGGSSETQYF

abundance: -
d_gene: -
j_gene: TRBJ2-7
v_gene: TRBV6-1
CDR3nt: TGTGCCAGCGGACAGAGCTACGAGCAGTACTTC
CDR3aa: CASGQSYEQYF

abundance: -
d_gene: TRBD2
j_gene: TRBJ2-2
v_gene: TRBV9
CDR3nt: TGTGCCAGCAGCGTAGGGTGGGGACTAGCGACTAACACCGGGGAGCTGTTTTTT
CDR3aa: CASSVGWGLATNTGELFF

abundance: -
d_gene: -
j_gene: TRBJ2-7
v_gene: TRBV5-4
CDR3nt: TGTGCCAGCAGCTCTGTCGAGGCCTACGAGCAGTACTTC
CDR3aa: CASSSVEAYEQYF

abundance: -
d_gene: -
j_gene: TRBJ1-5
v_gene: TRBV2
CDR3nt: TGTGCCAGCAGTACAGCTAGCAATCAGCCCCAGCATTTT
CDR3aa: CASSTASNQPQHF

abundance: -
d_gene: TRBD1
j_gene: TRBJ2-7
v_gene: TRBV7-2
CDR3nt: TGTGCCAGCAGCTTAGCTCCGGGGACAGGGGGTTACGAGCAGTACTTC
CDR3aa: CASSLAPGTGGYEQYF

abundance: -
d_gene: TRBD2
j_gene: TRBJ2-1
v_gene: TRBV7-9
CDR3nt: TGTGCCAGCAGCCATTCGGTTAGCGGGGGGCCAACCTCCTACAATGAGCAGTTCTTC
CDR3aa: CASSHSVSGGPTSYNEQFF

abundance: -
d_gene: TRBD1
j_gene: TRBJ1-2
v_gene: TRBV7-2
CDR3nt: TGTGCCAGCAGATCGGACAGGGGGAACCCCTATGGCTACACCTTC
CDR3aa: CASRSDRGNPYGYTF

abundance: -
d_gene: TRBD2
j_gene: TRBJ2-3
v_gene: TRBV27
CDR3nt: TGTGCCAGCAGACTTTACGCGGGAGGGGGCACAGATACGCAGTATTTT
CDR3aa: CASRLYAGGGTDTQYF

abundance: -
d_gene: -
j_gene: TRBJ2-2
v_gene: TRBV7-3
CDR3nt: TGTGCCAGCAGCCCGAGGGGACAGAACACCGGGGAGCTGTTTTTT
CDR3aa: CASSPRGQNTGELFF

abundance: -
d_gene: -
j_gene: TRBJ2-3
v_gene: TRBV7-9
CDR3nt: TGTGCCAGCAGCCCTTTTTACAGTCAGTTGTCGCAGTATTTT
CDR3aa: CASSPFYSQLSQYF